What follows are 6 T cell receptor beta chains derived from one specimen sequenced in a study of control samples from healthy donors and cancer patients. Clones were sequenced by immunoSEQ multiplex PCR, and TCRdb holds only the in-frame ones, with some missing. The table records about 140,000 clones, roughly 89% of them present only once. Sequencing used blood. The receptors come from a man younger than 45 in good health.

The gene calls are TRBV15 and TRBJ1-2; 10 positions agree with TRBD1. V lost 1 base and J lost 8; bases outside the gene matches: 10. The germline V gene has CDR1 LNHNV and CDR2 YYDKDF (reference sequence). This CDR3 has 16 residues. CDR3 sequence: CATSRVPGDRGEGYTF. The CDR3, as DNA: TGTGCCACCAGCAGAGTTCCGGGGGACAGGGGCGAAGGCTACACCTTC.

This clone has only one observation. This chain uses TRBV24-1 with TRBJ2-2, with D perhaps matching TRBD2 (5 bases). CDR1 and CDR2 from the germline V gene are KGHDR and SFDVKD. V was pared by 7 bases and J by 4 bases, with 12 bases between. The CDR3 is made up of 14 amino acids. CDR3 DNA: TGTGCCACCAGCCAGGAGGCGAGCACCGGGGAGCTGTTTTTT. Its protein is CATSQEASTGELFF.

This clone appeared a single time. In DNA, the CDR3 is TGTGCCAGCAGTATGACTAGCGGGAGTGGGCACGAGCAGTACTTC. Residues: CASSMTSGSGHEQYF. The gene calls are TRBV5-5 and TRBJ2-7; 12 bases align to TRBD2. The CDR3 runs to 15 residues. The ends lost 5 bases at V and 5 bases at J; junction bases unmatched: 8. The V gene's germline CDR1 is SGHKS and CDR2 YYEKEE (reference sequence).

In its sample, this clone was seen once. The chain combines TRBV7-2 with TRBJ1-4, with a tentative D call TRBD1 (6 bases). V shed 2 bases and J shed 1 base, with 8 bases lying between them. Germline CDR1 SGHTA, CDR2 FQGNSA. This CDR3 region has 15 residues. The CDR3 DNA reads TGTGCCAGCAGCTTATTCAGGGGAACTAATGAAAAACTGTTTTTT. It encodes CASSLFRGTNEKLFF.

This clone appeared once. The rearrangement links TRBV18 to TRBJ1-1, with D unresolved. Trimming took off 5 bases at V and 3 bases at J, with 10 bases between the two ends. This CDR3 is built from 13 residues. CDR1 KGHSH and CDR2 LQKENI come from the germline V gene. The CDR3 is CASSVPGYTEAFF. The CDR3 coding sequence is TGTGCCAGCTCAGTCCCCGGATACACTGAAGCTTTCTTT.

This chain's CDR3 is CAISEGRGEVDEQYF. The CDR3 nucleotides read TGTGCCATCAGTGAGGGCAGGGGGGAAGTCGACGAGCAGTACTTC. V gene TRBV10-3 combines with J gene TRBJ2-7; D is perhaps TRBD1 (7 bases). V shed 2 bases and J shed 5 bases, with 16 bases lying between them. The CDR3 length is 15 residues. Germline V lookup: CDR1 ENHRY, CDR2 SYGVKD.